This TCR beta chain was documented in a study of CD8+ T cells in alopecia areata. Study summary: By percentage of affected scalp area, the severity of treated patients was scored.

J was trimmed by 6 bases and V by 6 bases; bases with no gene match: 12. CDR3 size: 15 residues. Germline V gene lookup returns CDR1 KGHSH and CDR2 LQKENI. This clone was seen more than once but under ten times. The sample's treatment: oral pan-JAK inhibitor, 5-10 mg twice daily. After isolation, RNA underwent reverse transcription to generate cDNA as the sequencing template. This table comes from immunoSEQ multiplex PCR, and its TCRdb copy is limited to in-frame clones, with some not included. The sample yields fewer than 350,000 clones, roughly 60% seen once. Sequencing used CD4+ T cells sorted from blood, obtained at week 24, from a patient treated with tofacitinib. The chain couples TRBV18 to TRBJ2-7; 9 bases agree with TRBD1. The source of this sequence is a human donor with alopecia areata. This CDR3 is CASSTPADRGGEQYF. The CDR3 DNA follows: TGTGCCAGCTCCACTCCGGCGGACAGGGGAGGCGAGCAGTACTTC.